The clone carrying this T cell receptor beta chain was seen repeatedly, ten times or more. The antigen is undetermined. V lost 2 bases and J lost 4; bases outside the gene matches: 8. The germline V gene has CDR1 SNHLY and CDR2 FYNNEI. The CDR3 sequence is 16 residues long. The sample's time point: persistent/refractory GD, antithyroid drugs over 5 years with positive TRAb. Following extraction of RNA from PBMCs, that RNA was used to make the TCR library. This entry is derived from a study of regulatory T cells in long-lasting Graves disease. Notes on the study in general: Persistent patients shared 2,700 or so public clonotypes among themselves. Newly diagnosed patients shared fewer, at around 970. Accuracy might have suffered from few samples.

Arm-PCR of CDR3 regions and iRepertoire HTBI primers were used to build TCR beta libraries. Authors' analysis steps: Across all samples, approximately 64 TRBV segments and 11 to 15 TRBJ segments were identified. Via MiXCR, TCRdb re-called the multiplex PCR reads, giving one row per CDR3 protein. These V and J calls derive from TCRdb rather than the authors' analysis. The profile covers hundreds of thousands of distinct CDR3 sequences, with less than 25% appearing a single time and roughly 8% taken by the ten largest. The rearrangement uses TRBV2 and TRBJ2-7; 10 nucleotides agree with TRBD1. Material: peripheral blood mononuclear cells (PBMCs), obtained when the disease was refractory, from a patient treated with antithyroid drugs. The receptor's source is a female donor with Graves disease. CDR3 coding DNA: TGTGCCAGCAGTGAATTGGGGACAGGGGTACTGTACGAGCAGTACTTC. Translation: CASSELGTGVLYEQYF.